A selection of T cell receptor beta chains follows, all from one sample in a study of T-cell reconstitution after alpha-beta-depleted transplantation in children. Each CDR3 protein is one row after TCRdb ran MiXCR on the PCR reads. Found here are around 400,000 distinct CDR3 sequences, roughly a tenth of them singletons; the top ten hold approximately 5%. The sample here was PBMCs from the stem cell graft donor, taken from the stem cell graft. The source of these receptors is a human donor who donated a stem cell graft to a child with acute myeloid leukemia. The CDR3 runs from the conserved cysteine through the conserved F or W. Fields, in order: CDR3 length, D gene, clone size, J gene, V gene, CDR3 DNA, CDR3 protein. A D gene is named only where the DNA matches it firmly. The size entry is marked missing in some rows and otherwise reads once, few, many or a size class.

cdr3_length: 15; d_call: -; clone_size: many; j_call: TRBJ1-3; v_call: TRBV25-1; cdr3_nt: TGTGCCAGCAGTGGTGTCCAGGCTGCGGGGAACACCATATATTTT; cdr3_aa: CASSGVQAAGNTIYF
cdr3_length: 12; d_call: TRBD2; clone_size: -; j_call: TRBJ2-2; v_call: TRBV29-1; cdr3_nt: TGCAGCGTTGAGGGAGGGATCGGGGAGCTGTTTTTT; cdr3_aa: CSVEGGIGELFF
cdr3_length: 17; d_call: TRBD2; clone_size: few; j_call: TRBJ2-2; v_call: TRBV12-3/TRBV12-4; cdr3_nt: TGTGCCAGCAGGTCAAGTTTGGGGACTAAGAACACCGGGGAGCTGTTTTTT; cdr3_aa: CASRSSLGTKNTGELFF
cdr3_length: 18; d_call: TRBD1; clone_size: few; j_call: TRBJ2-6; v_call: TRBV20-1; cdr3_nt: TGCAGTGCTAGAGAGTCGGGACAGGGGGCCTCCGGGGCCAACGTCCTGACTTTC; cdr3_aa: CSARESGQGASGANVLTF
cdr3_length: 13; d_call: -; clone_size: -; j_call: TRBJ2-1; v_call: TRBV5-1; cdr3_nt: TGCGCCAGCAGCGAGATTTCCTACAATGAGCAGTTCTTC; cdr3_aa: CASSEISYNEQFF
cdr3_length: 16; d_call: TRBD2; clone_size: -; j_call: TRBJ2-7; v_call: TRBV11-2; cdr3_nt: TGTGCCAGCAGCCTCGAGACTAGCGGGAGCTCCTACGAGCAGTACTTC; cdr3_aa: CASSLETSGSSYEQYF
cdr3_length: 14; d_call: -; clone_size: -; j_call: TRBJ2-2; v_call: TRBV7-2; cdr3_nt: TGTGCCAGCAGCTTAGTAGTATACACCGGGGAGCTGTTTTTT; cdr3_aa: CASSLVVYTGELFF
cdr3_length: 13; d_call: -; clone_size: -; j_call: TRBJ2-1; v_call: TRBV12-3/TRBV12-4; cdr3_nt: TGTGCCAGCAAGCGGGTGACCTACAATGAGCAGTTCTTC; cdr3_aa: CASKRVTYNEQFF
cdr3_length: 14; d_call: -; clone_size: few; j_call: TRBJ1-6; v_call: TRBV6-5; cdr3_nt: TGTGCCAGCAGTTACCAGGGGAACAATTCACCCCTCCACTTT; cdr3_aa: CASSYQGNNSPLHF
cdr3_length: 14; d_call: TRBD2; clone_size: -; j_call: TRBJ2-1; v_call: TRBV6-1; cdr3_nt: TGTGCCAGCAGTGCGAGCGGGGCCTACAATGAGCAGTTCTTC; cdr3_aa: CASSASGAYNEQFF
cdr3_length: 15; d_call: -; clone_size: few; j_call: TRBJ2-3; v_call: TRBV18; cdr3_nt: TGTGCCAGCTCACCACTTAGGGGTGACGCAGATACGCAGTATTTT; cdr3_aa: CASSPLRGDADTQYF
cdr3_length: 13; d_call: -; clone_size: few; j_call: TRBJ1-4; v_call: TRBV5-1; cdr3_nt: TGCGCCAGCAGCTTGGAACAGAATGAAAAACTGTTTTTT; cdr3_aa: CASSLEQNEKLFF
cdr3_length: 16; d_call: -; clone_size: -; j_call: TRBJ2-1; v_call: TRBV6-1; cdr3_nt: TGTGCCAGCAGTGAGCTTGGACAGCCAAGGCCTGGTGAGCAGTTCTTC; cdr3_aa: CASSELGQPRPGEQFF